This TCR beta chain was sequenced in a study of blood T cells in healthy people across ages. The CDR3 is 13 residues long. V lost 6 bases and J 4 bases, leaving 14 bases between the germline ends. Germline V gene lookup returns CDR1 SQVTM and CDR2 ANQGSEA. A second PCR of roughly 7 to 11 cycles used a sample-barcoded 5' primer and a J-beta primer mix. TCRdb reprocessed the 5' RACE reads with MiXCR, giving one entry per CDR3 protein. The sample holds fewer than 650,000 distinct CDR3 sequences, approximately 26% seen once. These records were also assigned to another study, of T cells of mothers and their children.

This sequence was found in a boy between 2 and 10 years old in good health. Sequenced: blood. This rearrangement joins TRBV29-1 to TRBJ2-3; a possible D gene is TRBD2 (5 bases). The CDR3 sequence: CSVGPEGPDTQYF. CDR3 bases: TGCAGCGTCGGACCTGAGGGCCCAGATACGCAGTATTTT.